The clone carrying this T cell receptor (beta chain) was detected a few times. Its antigen remains unidentified. Template switching (which added a universal primer site) was used, and cDNA carried unique molecular identifiers. TCRdb re-called the 5' RACE reads with MiXCR, one entry per CDR3 protein. This sample yields some 660,000 distinct CDR3 sequences, of which over 8.5% are seen a single time; around 0.98% belongs to the top ten. The CDR3 is 15 amino acids. Germline CDR1 reads SGHAT; CDR2 reads FQDESV (reference sequence). Trimming removed 2 bases from V and 1 base from J, with 9 bases in between. The source of the sample is a study of identical twins. The study's findings and limits: Analyses based on zero insertions could be partly confounded by invariant MAIT and iNKT cells.

This sample was shared with a second study, whose subject was yellow fever vaccine responses in identical twins.

The genes are TRBV11-1 and TRBJ2-1; no firm D call. Sequencing was done on a sample of PBMCs. The receptor's source is a woman under 30 in good health. The CDR3, as DNA: TGTGCCAGCAGCTTATGGTACGGTTCCTACAATGAGCAGTTCTTC. Translation gives CASSLWYGSYNEQFF.